A selection of T cell receptor beta chains follows, all from one sample in a study of blood T cell repertoires in COVID-19. Clones were sequenced by immunoSEQ multiplex PCR, and TCRdb holds only the in-frame ones, with some missing. The table lists approximately 290,000 clones, about 80% of them singletons, with about 15% in the top ten. Material for sequencing was peripheral blood. The receptors derive from a person aged 70 to 85 with COVID-19, enrolled during active disease. The CDR3 runs from the conserved cysteine through the conserved F or W. Each record gives: V gene, J gene, CDR3 protein.

V gene: TRBV7-9; J gene: TRBJ1-1; CDR3 protein: CASSRGNTEAFF
V gene: TRBV28; J gene: TRBJ1-2; CDR3 protein: CASTRQTANYGYTF
V gene: TRBV9; J gene: TRBJ1-5; CDR3 protein: CASSVGGGNQPQHF
V gene: TRBV7-3; J gene: TRBJ2-6; CDR3 protein: CASSQNPGAGANVLTF
V gene: TRBV4-3; J gene: TRBJ2-1; CDR3 protein: CASSQGIGRTHGEQFF
V gene: TRBV19; J gene: TRBJ2-6; CDR3 protein: CASATQGGIPGQAPISGANVLTF
V gene: TRBV7-2; J gene: TRBJ2-2; CDR3 protein: CASSLLGGAGTGELFF
V gene: TRBV18; J gene: TRBJ2-2; CDR3 protein: CASRSQGANTGELFF
V gene: TRBV6-5; J gene: TRBJ2-2; CDR3 protein: CASSLTVTTGELFF
V gene: TRBV29-1; J gene: TRBJ1-2; CDR3 protein: CSVTRTGNYGYTF
V gene: TRBV10-3; J gene: TRBJ1-2; CDR3 protein: CAISVGANYGYTF